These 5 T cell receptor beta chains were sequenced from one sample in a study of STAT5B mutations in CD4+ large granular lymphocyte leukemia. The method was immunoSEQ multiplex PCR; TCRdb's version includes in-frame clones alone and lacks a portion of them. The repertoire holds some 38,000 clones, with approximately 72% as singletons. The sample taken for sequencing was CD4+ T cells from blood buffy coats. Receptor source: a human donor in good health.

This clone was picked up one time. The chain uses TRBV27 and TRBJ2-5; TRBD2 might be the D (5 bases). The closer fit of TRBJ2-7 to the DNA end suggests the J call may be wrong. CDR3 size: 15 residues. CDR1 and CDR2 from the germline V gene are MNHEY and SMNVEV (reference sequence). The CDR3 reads CASSLDSASSYEQYF. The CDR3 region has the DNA TGTGCCAGCAGTTTGGACTCAGCAAGCTCCTACGAGCAGTACTTC.

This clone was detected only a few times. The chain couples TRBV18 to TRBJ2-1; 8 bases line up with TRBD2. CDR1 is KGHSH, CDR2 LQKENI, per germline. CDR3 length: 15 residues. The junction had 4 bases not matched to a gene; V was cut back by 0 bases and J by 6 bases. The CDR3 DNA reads TGTGCCAGCTCACCACCCCAGCGGGAGATCAATGAGCAGTTCTTC. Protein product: CASSPPQREINEQFF.

This CDR3 reads CASSLAGAGGFGEQYF. CDR3 nucleotides: TGTGCCAGCAGCTTAGCGGGCGCGGGGGGTTTCGGCGAGCAGTACTTC. The chain has TRBV7-9 and TRBJ2-7; 8 nucleotides agree with TRBD2. The CDR3 consists of 16 residues. Germline V gene data show CDR1 as SEHNR and CDR2 as FQNEAQ (reference sequence). The V gene end was trimmed by 0 bases and the J gene end by 6 bases; junction bases not matched to a gene: 10. The whole variable domain, filled in from reference TRBV7-9 and TRBJ2-7, reads DTGVSQNPRHKITKRGQNVTFRCDPISEHNRLYWYRQTLGQGPEFLTYFQNEAQLEKSRLLSDRFSAERPKGSFSTLEIQRTEQGDSAMYLCASSLAGAGGFGEQYFGPGTRLTVT.

Written as DNA, the CDR3 is TGTGCCAGCAGCTTAAATGTTCTAGGAGATACGCAGTATTTT. Protein sequence: CASSLNVLGDTQYF. This chain connects TRBV7-3 to TRBJ2-3; D ambiguous. V dropped 1 base and J dropped 5 bases, with 10 bases sitting between them. CDR3 size: 14 residues. Per germline, CDR1 SGHTA and CDR2 FQGTGA.

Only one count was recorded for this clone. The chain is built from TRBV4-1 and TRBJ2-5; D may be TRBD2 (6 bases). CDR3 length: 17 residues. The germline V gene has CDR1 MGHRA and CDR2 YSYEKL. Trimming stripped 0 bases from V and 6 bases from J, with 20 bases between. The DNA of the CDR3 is TGCGCCAGCAGCCAAGAAGGGTTTAGCGGAAGTATTCAGACCCAGTACTTC. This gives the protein CASSQEGFSGSIQTQYF.